The clone carrying this T cell receptor (beta chain) was recorded at least ten times. Its antigen remains unknown. With the read ending 3 residues before the CDR3 end, the germline J gene is used to fill in that end. The sample is drawn from a study of T cell clonality in common variable immunodeficiency. The study, taken as a whole, reports: Reportedly, TCR beta sequences from common variable immunodeficiency showed fewer deletions and N-nucleotide insertions. CVID subjects shared fewer TCRbeta clones than healthy controls did.

Control and CVID samples contributed equal amounts of genomic DNA. Libraries were prepared by immunoSEQ multiplex PCR; TCRdb keeps only in-frame clonotypes and omits some of them. This sample has some 33,000 clones, each found more than once. This CDR3 has 12 residues. Germline CDR1 DFQATT, CDR2 SNEGSKA (reference sequence). V lost 4 bases and J 1 base, leaving 7 bases between the germline ends. This chain links TRBV20-1 with TRBJ2-5, with a weak D call TRBD1 (6 bases). Sequenced sample: peripheral blood mononuclear cells. The TCR was taken from a person between 18 and 70 years old in good health. The sequenced CDR3 bases are TGCAGTGCTACCAGGGGCCAAGAGACC. It yields the protein CSATRGQET. The whole CDR3 protein is CSATRGQETQYF.